This T cell receptor (beta chain) was captured by sequencing in a study of OX40 agonist ivuxolimab in advanced cancers. Whole-study results and caveats: Some nonresponders also had low normalized T-cell clonal expansion.

Here immunoSEQ multiplex PCR was the method, and the copy in TCRdb shows in-frame clones only, minus some. Here the sample spans 60,000 to 70,000 clones, about 80% being singletons. Germline assignment: CDR1 LGHNA and CDR2 YNFKEQ. Trimming cost V 0 bases and J 7 bases; bases outside gene matches: 17. The CDR3 has 21 amino acids. Of note for this clone: Its target is not known.

It was autoimmune disease history or systemic immunosuppression that excluded patients. Here the sequenced sample was CD4+ or CD8+ T cells sorted from blood, taken in a trial of the OX40 agonist ivuxolimab. This TCR came from an adult with an advanced solid tumor such as melanoma, head and neck, liver or kidney cancer. The V gene is TRBV4-2, the J gene TRBJ2-1; 14 positions match TRBD2. The CDR3 sequence is CASSQDLYQGTSGGYRNEQFF. The CDR3 region has the DNA TGTGCCAGCAGCCAAGATCTTTACCAAGGGACTAGCGGGGGATATCGGAATGAGCAGTTCTTC.